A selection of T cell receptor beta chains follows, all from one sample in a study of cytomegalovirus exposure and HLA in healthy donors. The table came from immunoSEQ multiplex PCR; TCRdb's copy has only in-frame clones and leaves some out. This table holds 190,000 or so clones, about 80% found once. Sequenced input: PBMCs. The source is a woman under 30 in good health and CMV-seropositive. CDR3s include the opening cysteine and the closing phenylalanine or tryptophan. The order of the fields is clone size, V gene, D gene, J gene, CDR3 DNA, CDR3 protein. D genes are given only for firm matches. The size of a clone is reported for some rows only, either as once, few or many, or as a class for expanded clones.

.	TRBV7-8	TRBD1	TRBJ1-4	TGTGCCAGCGGAACGGGACAGGGTAATGAAAAACTGTTTTTT	CASGTGQGNEKLFF
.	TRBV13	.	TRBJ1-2	TGTGCCAGCAGCTTAAGGTATCGACGGAGAGTTAACTATGGCTACACCTTC	CASSLRYRRRVNYGYTF
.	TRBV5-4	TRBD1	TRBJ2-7	TGTGCCAGCAGTCGGACAGGGGGGACCTACGAGCAGTACTTC	CASSRTGGTYEQYF
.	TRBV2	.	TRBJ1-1	TGTGCCAGCCGGTCCATGAACACTGAAGCTTTCTTT	CASRSMNTEAFF
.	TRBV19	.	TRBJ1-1	TGTGCCAGTAGTATAGTTGGGCAGTTAAACACTGAAGCTTTCTTT	CASSIVGQLNTEAFF
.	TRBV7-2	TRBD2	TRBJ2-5	TGTGCCAGCAGCTTTAATCGGCGGGGGGAGTTTGTGAAAGAGACCCAGTACTTC	CASSFNRRGEFVKETQYF
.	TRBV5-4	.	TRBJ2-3	TGTGCCAGCAGCTTGGAGTTCCAGGACACAGATACGCAGTATTTT	CASSLEFQDTDTQYF
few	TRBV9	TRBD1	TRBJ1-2	TGTGCCAGCAGCGTCCTAGACAGGGACTATGGCTACACCTTC	CASSVLDRDYGYTF
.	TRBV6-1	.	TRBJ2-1	TGTGCCAGCAGTGTCACCTACAATGAGCAGTTCTTC	CASSVTYNEQFF
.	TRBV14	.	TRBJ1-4	TGTGCCAGCAGCCAAGTAGGGGTCGGACTGTTTTTT	CASSQVGVGLFF
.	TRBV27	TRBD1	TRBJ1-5	TGTGCCAGCAGTTTACGGCAGGGGGCACTTCAGCCCCAGCATTTT	CASSLRQGALQPQHF